This T cell receptor beta chain originates from a study of immune evolution from preneoplasia to lung adenocarcinoma. Clones were sequenced by immunoSEQ multiplex PCR, and TCRdb holds only the in-frame ones, with some missing. Here the sample spans around 21,000 clones, less than 80% being singletons. The V end lost 4 bases, the J end lost 2 bases, and 13 bases lay between the germline ends. Per the germline V gene, CDR1 is SGHRS and CDR2 is YFSETQ. This CDR3 is built from 15 residues. Between about 2014 and 2018, patients underwent resection in Japan or China. The specimen was FFPE invasive lung adenocarcinoma tissue. The TCR originated in a person in their sixties with lung adenocarcinoma. The chain combines TRBV5-1 with TRBJ1-5; D is unresolved. The CDR3 bases are TGCGCCAGCAGCCGGAGTGCGGGTGGCAATCAGCCCCAGCATTTT. Translated, it gives CASSRSAGGNQPQHF.